Presented here are 15 T cell receptor beta chains from one specimen sequenced in a study of shared clonotypes between healthy human individuals. The data were produced by immunoSEQ multiplex PCR, yet TCRdb's version contains in-frame clones alone and is incomplete. The sample has about 980,000 clones, 76% seen once. Source material: memory CD4+ T cells sorted from blood. Described subset: CD45RA-negative fraction. The source is a man between 18 and 35 years old in good health.

The chain employs TRBV20-1 and TRBJ2-5; D call uncertain. This CDR3 is 11 amino acids long. Germline lookup yields CDR1 DFQATT and CDR2 SNEGSKA (reference sequence). Trimming cost V 7 bases and J 5 bases, with 11 bases left between them. The CDR3 is CSVPVRETQYF. Here the CDR3 DNA reads TGCAGTGTGCCGGTGCGGGAGACCCAGTACTTC.

On this clone itself: It differs at one base from a far larger clone, so likely a read error. The chain is built from TRBV6-5 and TRBJ1-1; D might be TRBD1 (5 bases). CDR3 length: 12 amino acids. Trimming cost V 8 bases and J 6 bases, with 13 bases left between them. The V gene's germline CDR1 is MNHEY and CDR2 SVGAGI. CDR3 DNA sequence: TGTGCCAGCGGCGGGGGATCGGCTGAAGCTTTCTTT. Encoded protein: CASGGGSAEAFF.

This clone showed up many times. Compared with germline, one end of the junction differs, possibly owing to a read error. The CDR3: CASSEVWLAGDSFPF. In nucleotides, the CDR3 is TGTGCCAGCAGTGAAGTTTGGCTAGCGGGGGATTCCTTCCCCTTC. This rearrangement joins TRBV6-1 to TRBJ2-7, with 10 bases that match TRBD2. Germline V gene sequence: CDR1 MNHNS, CDR2 SASEGT. The CDR3 is 15 residues long.

This clone was counted only a few times. The chain combines TRBV6-1 with TRBJ1-1; possibly TRBD1 for D (6 bases). Germline V gives CDR1 MNHNS, CDR2 SASEGT. This CDR3 spans 16 amino acids. The V end was cut by 4 bases, the J end by 1 base, with 16 bases between. DNA of the CDR3: TGTGCCAGCAGTGGCCTCCGTGACAGGTCGAACACTGAAGCTTTCTTT. It yields the protein CASSGLRDRSNTEAFF.

CDR3 bases: TGTGCCAGCAGTTTAAGACTAGCGAGGTGGGAGCAGTACTTC. It is translated as CASSLRLARWEQYF. The J gene is TRBJ2-7, the V gene TRBV28; 8 bases map to TRBD2. V lost 2 bases, J lost 7 bases, and 7 bases stayed unmatched. The CDR3 totals 14 residues. Germline-derived CDR1 and CDR2 are MDHEN and SYDVKM.

V gene TRBV6-1 combines with J gene TRBJ2-3; 7 bases agree with TRBD2. Losses at the gene ends were 8 bases for V and 2 bases for J; bases not matched to a gene: 4. The CDR3 totals 13 residues. CDR1 MNHNS and CDR2 SASEGT come from the germline V gene. CDR3 nucleotides: TGTGCCAGCGGGAGGGGATTCACAGATACGCAGTATTTT. As protein: CASGRGFTDTQYF.

The chain links TRBV7-2 to TRBJ2-1; D is possibly TRBD1 or TRBD2 (6 bases each). The CDR3 totals 12 residues. Germline V gene lookup returns CDR1 SGHTA and CDR2 FQGNSA. Trimming stripped 6 bases from V and 15 bases from J, with 18 bases between. The CDR3 coding sequence is TGTGCCAGCAGGCTTAGGGGGGCAAATCTGTTCTTC. Translating gives CASRLRGANLFF.

The table lists this clone with a few counts. V usage is TRBV10-3 and J usage is TRBJ1-1, with unresolved D. V lost 10 bases and J lost 5, with 14 bases in between. The CDR3 loop spans 12 amino acids. Looked up from germline, CDR1 is ENHRY and CDR2 is SYGVKD. CDR3 DNA sequence: TGTGCCACCTCCGGGCCGGGTACTGAAGCTTTCTTT. This sequence encodes CATSGPGTEAFF.

About this clone itself: The same CDR3 also results from other DNA sequences found in this sample. The chain uses TRBV5-1 and TRBJ2-2; D gene unclear. Trimming pared 0 bases from V and 5 bases from J, leaving 5 bases between. In germline, CDR1 is SGHRS, CDR2 YFSETQ. The CDR3 runs to 13 residues. Here the CDR3 reads CASSLEGTGELFF. The CDR3 DNA sequence: TGCGCCAGCAGCTTGGAGGGAACCGGGGAGCTGTTTTTT.

This clone was counted only a few times. V usage is TRBV2 and J usage is TRBJ2-5, with D unresolved. The V end lost 2 bases, the J end lost 4 bases, and 8 bases lay between the germline ends. CDR3 length equals 13 residues. Germline CDR1 reads SNHLY; CDR2 reads FYNNEI. The CDR3 DNA sequence: TGTGCCAGCAGTGAACGAAGGTTAGAGACCCAGTACTTC. It encodes CASSERRLETQYF.

V gene TRBV5-8 combines with J gene TRBJ2-7; the match to TRBD1 covers 7 bases. Germline trimming cut 2 bases from V and 1 base from J; bases unmatched to any gene: 6. Germline V gene lookup returns CDR1 SGHTS and CDR2 YDEGEE. This CDR3 spans 15 amino acids. CDR3 DNA sequence: TGTGCCAGCAGCTTAGCAGGGGGTCAATCCTACGAGCAGTACTTC. Encoded protein: CASSLAGGQSYEQYF.

V usage is TRBV19 and J usage is TRBJ2-7; possibly TRBD1 or TRBD2 for D (5 bases each). V was clipped by 4 bases and J by 3 bases, with 13 bases between them. The CDR3 is 14 amino acids. The germline gives CDR1 LNHDA, CDR2 SQIVND (reference sequence). Here the CDR3 reads CASSTTGRGYEQYF. The CDR3 nucleotides read TGTGCCAGTAGTACCACGGGACGTGGCTACGAGCAGTACTTC.

The chain joins TRBV29-1 to TRBJ2-5; a possible D gene is TRBD1 (6 bases). The CDR3 has 14 amino acids. The germline V and J ends were trimmed by 3 bases and 7 bases, with 18 bases remaining between them. Germline lookup yields CDR1 SQVTM and CDR2 ANQGSEA. CDR3 loop: CSVDPAQGRGTQYF. Written as DNA, the CDR3 is TGCAGCGTTGACCCGGCACAGGGTCGTGGGACCCAGTACTTC.

This clone was observed a single time. The V gene is TRBV4-3, the J gene TRBJ1-2; D not resolved. This CDR3 spans 16 amino acids. The ends were cut back, 0 bases at V and 2 bases at J, with 13 bases in the middle. Germline CDR1 reads LGHNA; CDR2 reads YSLEER. The CDR3 DNA reads as TGCGCCAGCAGCCAAGATCTGGCGGCTTCAAACTATGGCTACACCTTC. It specifies CASSQDLAASNYGYTF.

The chain joins TRBV15 to TRBJ2-1; 9 bases are a match to TRBD2. With V trimmed by 0 bases and J by 6 bases, 15 bases remained unmatched. Germline CDR1 LNHNV, CDR2 YYDKDF (reference sequence). The CDR3 consists of 19 residues. The CDR3 sequence: CATSRDRGMTSGPLNEQFF. For the CDR3, the DNA is TGTGCCACCAGCAGAGATCGGGGCATGACTAGCGGCCCCCTCAATGAGCAGTTCTTC. Full variable domain (outside the CDR3, taken from reference TRBV15 and TRBJ2-1): DAMVIQNPRYQVTQFGKPVTLSCSQTLNHNVMYWYQQKSSQAPKLLFHYYDKDFNNEADTPDNFQSRRPNTSFCFLDIRSPGLGDTAMYLCATSRDRGMTSGPLNEQFFGPGTRLTVL.